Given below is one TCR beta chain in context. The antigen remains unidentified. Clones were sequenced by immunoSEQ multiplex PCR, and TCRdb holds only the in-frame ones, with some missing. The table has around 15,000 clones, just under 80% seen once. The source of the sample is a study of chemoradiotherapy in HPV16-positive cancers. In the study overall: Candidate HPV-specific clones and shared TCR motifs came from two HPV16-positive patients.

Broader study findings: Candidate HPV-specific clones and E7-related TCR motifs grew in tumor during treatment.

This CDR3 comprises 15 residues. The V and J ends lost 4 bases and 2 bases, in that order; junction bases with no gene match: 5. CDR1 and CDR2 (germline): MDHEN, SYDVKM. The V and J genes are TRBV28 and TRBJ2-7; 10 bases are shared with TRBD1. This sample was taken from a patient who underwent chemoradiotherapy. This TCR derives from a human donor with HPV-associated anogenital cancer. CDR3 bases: TGTGCCAGCAGTTCCGCCGGGACAGGGGCCTACGAGCAGTACTTC. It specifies CASSSAGTGAYEQYF.